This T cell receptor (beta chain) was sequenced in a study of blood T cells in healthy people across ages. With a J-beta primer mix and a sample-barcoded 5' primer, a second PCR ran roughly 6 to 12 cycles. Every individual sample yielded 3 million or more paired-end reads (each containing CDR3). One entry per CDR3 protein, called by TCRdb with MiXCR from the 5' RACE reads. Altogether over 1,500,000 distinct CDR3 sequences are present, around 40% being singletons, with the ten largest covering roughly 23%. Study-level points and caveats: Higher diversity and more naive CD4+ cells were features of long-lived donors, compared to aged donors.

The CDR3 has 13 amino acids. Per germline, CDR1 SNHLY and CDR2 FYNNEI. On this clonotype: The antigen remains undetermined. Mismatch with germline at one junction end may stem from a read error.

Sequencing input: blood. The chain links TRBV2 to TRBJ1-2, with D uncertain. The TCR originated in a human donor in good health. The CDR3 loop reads CTSSASTELGYTF. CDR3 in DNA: TGTACCAGCAGCGCTTCCACAGAATTGGGCTACACCTTC.